The entry below gives a single TCR beta chain sequence along with its context. This sample is drawn from a study of blood T cell repertoires in COVID-19. The wider study: Nucleic acid was either cDNA or gDNA, and it came from T cells, B-cell-depleted T cells, or PBMCs.

The V end was cut by 3 bases, the J end by 4 bases, with 9 bases between. The CDR3 totals 13 residues. Germline CDR1 is MNHNS and CDR2 is SASEGT. Authors' methods: Amplification of reference gene primers was used by the study to estimate nucleated cell counts. Assay: immunoSEQ multiplex PCR; the TCRdb copy retains only in-frame clones and omits some. The V and J calls and clone size are taken from that table; D and trimming were inferred from the DNA. The data hold roughly 250,000 clones, with around 90% observed a single time. The material sequenced was peripheral blood. The sequence came from a young man with COVID-19, enrolled during active disease. The rearrangement links TRBV6-1 to TRBJ1-2; possibly TRBD1 for D (6 bases). Here the CDR3 DNA reads TGTGCCAGCAGTGAGAACAGGGTCTATGGCTACACCTTC. It encodes CASSENRVYGYTF.